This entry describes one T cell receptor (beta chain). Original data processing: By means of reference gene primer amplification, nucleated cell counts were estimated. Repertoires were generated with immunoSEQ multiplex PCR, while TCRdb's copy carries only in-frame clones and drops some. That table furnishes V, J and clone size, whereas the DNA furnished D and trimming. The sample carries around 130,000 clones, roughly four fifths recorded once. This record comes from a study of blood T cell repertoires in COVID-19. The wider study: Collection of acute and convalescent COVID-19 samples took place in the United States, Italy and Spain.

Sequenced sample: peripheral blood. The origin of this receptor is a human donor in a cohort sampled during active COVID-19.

The CDR3 nucleotides are TGTGCCAGTAGTATCGGGGGGTGGGGCCAAGAGACCCAGTACTTC. Translating it yields CASSIGGWGQETQYF. The gene calls are TRBV19 and TRBJ2-5; 7 nucleotides align to TRBD2. Germline V gene lookup returns CDR1 LNHDA and CDR2 SQIVND (reference sequence). V dropped 3 bases and J dropped 1; count of bases not matched to a gene: 5. This CDR3 contains 15 residues. Combining the CDR3 with reference TRBV19 and TRBJ2-5 gives the whole variable domain DGGITQSPKYLFRKEGQNVTLSCEQNLNHDAMYWYRQDPGQGLRLIYYSQIVNDFQKGDIAEGYSVSREKKESFPLTVTSAQKNPTAFYLCASSIGGWGQETQYFGPGTRLLVL.